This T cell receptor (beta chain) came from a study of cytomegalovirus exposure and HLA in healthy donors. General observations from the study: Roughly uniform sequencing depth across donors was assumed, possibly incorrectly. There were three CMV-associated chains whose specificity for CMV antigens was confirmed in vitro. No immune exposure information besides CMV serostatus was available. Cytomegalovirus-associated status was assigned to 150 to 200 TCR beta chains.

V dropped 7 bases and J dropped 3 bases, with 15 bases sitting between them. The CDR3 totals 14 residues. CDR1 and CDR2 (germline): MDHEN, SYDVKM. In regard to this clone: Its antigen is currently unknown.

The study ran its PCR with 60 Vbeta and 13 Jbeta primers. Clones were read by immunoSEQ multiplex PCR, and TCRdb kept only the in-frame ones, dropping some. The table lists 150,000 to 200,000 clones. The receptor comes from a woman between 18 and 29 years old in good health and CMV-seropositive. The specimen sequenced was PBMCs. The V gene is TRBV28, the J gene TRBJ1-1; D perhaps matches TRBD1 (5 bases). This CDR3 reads CASNEGGGDTEAFF. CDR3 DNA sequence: TGTGCCAGCAACGAGGGAGGAGGGGACACTGAAGCTTTCTTT.